Shown below are 2 T cell receptor beta chains from a single sample sequenced in a study of cytomegalovirus exposure and HLA in healthy donors. The study ran its PCR with 60 Vbeta and 13 Jbeta primers. Sequenced by immunoSEQ multiplex PCR; TCRdb stores in-frame clones only, minus some. The sample has hundreds of thousands of clones, over 70% seen once; the top ten hold around 2.9%. Material: PBMCs. The source is a woman aged 60-75 years in good health and CMV-seropositive.

The chain links TRBV6-1 to TRBJ1-2, with no clear D. Trimming took off 0 bases at V and 7 bases at J, with 18 bases between the two ends. There are 16 residues in the CDR3. CDR1 and CDR2 from the germline V gene are MNHNS and SASEGT. The CDR3 spells CASSEAFKNSAGGYTF. In DNA form, the CDR3 reads TGTGCCAGCAGTGAAGCATTTAAAAACTCCGCTGGTGGCTACACCTTC.

This clone has just one count. CDR3 protein: CAWDSGGSGANVLTF. CDR3 bases: TGTGCCTGGGACAGTGGCGGCTCTGGGGCCAACGTCCTGACTTTC. This chain connects TRBV30 to TRBJ2-6; D is possibly TRBD1 (5 bases). With 5 bases removed from V and 0 bases from J, the gap between germline ends came to 11 bases. The CDR3 is 15 amino acids. Germline lookup yields CDR1 GTSNPN and CDR2 SVGIG (reference sequence).